Detailed here is one T cell receptor beta chain. This record belongs to a study of blood T cell repertoires in COVID-19. In the study overall: COVID-19 samples from acute and convalescent phases originated in the United States, Italy and Spain.

The method was immunoSEQ multiplex PCR; TCRdb's version includes in-frame clones alone and lacks a portion of them. The data show about 260,000 clones, 88% seen once. CDR3 size: 14 residues. Germline CDR1 SGHDT, CDR2 YYEEEE. Trimming took 1 base from V and 4 from J, leaving 8 bases between them. Enrolled through a virtual design, the participants were between roughly 18 and 90 years of age and came from some 26 US areas. Donors in Cohort 3 counted as recovered after two negative PCRs, clearance, or symptom resolution. This sequence was found in a woman aged 45-65 years who had recovered from COVID-19. The chain is built from TRBV5-6 and TRBJ1-4, with a possible D match to TRBD1 (5 bases). What was sequenced was PBMCs or T cells enriched from blood (not recorded which). The CDR3, as DNA: TGTGCCAGCAGCTTGAGGGGAAATAATGAAAAACTGTTTTTT. Translation: CASSLRGNNEKLFF.